Only one count was recorded for the clone carrying this T cell receptor (beta chain). Its antigen is not identified. The entry originates in a study of T cell responses to AZD1222 COVID-19 vaccine. This CDR3 spans 16 amino acids. Trimming stripped 1 base from V and 7 bases from J, with 17 bases between. The germline V gene has CDR1 SGHVS and CDR2 FQNEAQ. Assay: immunoSEQ multiplex PCR; the TCRdb copy retains only in-frame clones and omits some. This repertoire shows over 120,000 clones, around 90% found once; its top ten account for approximately 5.6%. Study results and caveats: Targeting of unmutated variant regions was reportedly seen in nearly half of spike-specific TCRs. Possibly, clonal diversity was underestimated; donors were largely white British and included more females. Sampled repertoires all dated from after the peak T cell response.

The material sequenced was peripheral blood, taken 28 days after the second dose of the MenACWY control vaccine. The rearrangement links TRBV7-8 to TRBJ2-1, with D possibly TRBD1 on 5 matching bases. The receptor's source is an adult who received the MenACWY meningococcal vaccine as a control. The CDR3 spells CASSLGPGQWENEQFF. The CDR3 DNA reads as TGTGCCAGCAGCTTAGGGCCAGGGCAGTGGGAAAATGAGCAGTTCTTC.